By sample share, the clone carrying this TCR beta chain is medium-sized. The target antigen is unknown. The data were taken from a study of STAT3 mutations in large granular lymphocyte leukemia. General study points: In T-cell large granular lymphocyte leukemia, about half of patients showed multiple immunodominant subclonotypes.

TCRdb's table, derived via immunoSEQ multiplex PCR, lists solely in-frame clones and lacks some. The sample carries 2,500 or so clones, 50% to 75% recorded once. The V gene's germline CDR1 is MNHEY and CDR2 SVGAGI. Germline trimming cut 4 bases from V and 0 bases from J; bases unmatched to any gene: 6. This CDR3 contains 16 residues. The chain joins TRBV6-5 to TRBJ1-2; 9 nucleotides align to TRBD1. This receptor was identified in a man aged 60 to 69 with T-cell large granular lymphocyte leukemia. Some clones in this sample may be carry-over from other donors' samples. The sequenced sample was peripheral blood mononuclear cells. This CDR3 reads CASSSGTGRANYGYTF. CDR3 in DNA: TGTGCCAGCAGTTCCGGGACAGGGAGGGCTAACTATGGCTACACCTTC.